The 12 T cell receptor delta chains reported below all come from one sample, sequenced in a study of gamma-delta T cells after stem cell transplantation. TCRdb applied CATT to the RT-PCR reads for clone calling. The sample holds some 2,300 delta-chain clones; approximately 20% are singletons and the top ten take around 7.7%. The sample consisted of gamma-delta T cells. Every receptor here comes from a human donor. It is not recorded whose cells these are; they may come from a transplant donor.

Details on this clone: Within the sample, other DNA sequences also encode this same CDR3. The chain links TRDV2 to TRDJ2, with 8 bases that match TRDD3. The V gene end was trimmed by 3 bases and the J gene end by 1 base; junction bases not matched to a gene: 3. There are 15 residues in the CDR3. Looked up from germline, CDR1 is GEAIGNYY and CDR2 is EKD. CDR3 bases: TGTGCCTGTGACCAGCTGGGGGATTTGACAGCACAACTCTTCTTT. It specifies CACDQLGDLTAQLFF.

To note about this clone: One end of the junction is discordant with germline, which a read error may explain. J is TRDJ3 and V is TRDV2, with D possibly matching TRDD3 (5 bases). Germline V gives CDR1 GEAIGNYY, CDR2 EKD. The CDR3 consists of 18 residues. CDR3 sequence (DNA): TGTGCCTGTGACACCGCCGGGGGCCGCTCCTGGTACACCCGACAGATGTTTTTC. Protein product: CACDTAGGRSWYTRQMFF.

This sequence joins TRDV1 and TRDJ2; 10 bases line up with TRDD3. V dropped 3 bases and J dropped 0; count of bases not matched to a gene: 19. Germline lookup yields CDR1 TSWWSYY and CDR2 QGS. The CDR3 extends over 22 amino acids. The CDR3 loop reads CALGDGYVPGWGIQSLTAQLFF. The CDR3 DNA reads as TGTGCTCTTGGGGATGGCTACGTCCCGGGGTGGGGGATACAGTCTTTGACAGCACAACTCTTCTTT.

This clone rates as medium-sized. The chain employs TRDV1 and TRDJ2, with D possibly TRDD2 on 9 matching bases. Germline V lookup: CDR1 TSWWSYY, CDR2 QGS. This CDR3 is 24 amino acids long. The germline V and J ends were trimmed by 3 bases and 3 bases, with 38 bases remaining between them. CDR3 coding DNA: TGTGCTCTTGGGGAGGACCGCCGGCCTTCCTACGTAGGTGGGGGATTGGGGGTGACAGCACAACTCTTCTTT. Translated: CALGEDRRPSYVGGGLGVTAQLFF.

With respect to this clone: Possible read error: a much larger clone is one base away. The same CDR3 can be traced to other DNA sequences in this sample. The J gene is TRDJ1, the V gene TRAV29/DV5; unclear D gene. CDR1 is NSMFDY, CDR2 ISSIKDK, per germline. This CDR3 region has 17 residues. The CDR3 spells CAASAGGRAIDTDKLIF. The CDR3 coding sequence is TGTGCAGCAAGCGCAGGAGGGAGGGCGATTGACACCGATAAGCTCATCTTT.

The assigned J gene is TRDJ1, but the V gene is uncalled. The CDR3 has 19 residues. The CDR3 loop is CALGAHRFLVFRPADKLIF. As DNA, the CDR3 is TGTGCTCTTGGGGCCCACCGCTTCCTAGTTTTTAGGCCCGCCGATAAACTCATCTTT.

This clone is categorized as large (0.1 to 1%). This CDR3 reads CALGACRRLQRDWGIATTAQLFF. The CDR3, as DNA: TGTGCTCTTGGGGCCTGTCGTCGCCTCCAAAGGGACTGGGGGATAGCTACGACAGCACAACTCTTCTTT. This chain joins TRDV1 and TRDJ2, with 11 bases matching TRDD3. The CDR3 loop spans 23 amino acids. The germline V gene encodes CDR1 TSWWSYY and CDR2 QGS. Losses at the gene ends were 4 bases for V and 4 bases for J; bases not matched to a gene: 26.

A few counts support this clone. CDR3 sequence reads: CALGPRPTGGLYTDKLIF. As DNA, the CDR3 is TGTGCTCTTGGGCCTCGTCCTACTGGGGGCCTCTACACCGATAAACTCATCTTT. This chain uses TRDV1 with TRDJ1, with 8 bases lining up with TRDD3. Germline values: CDR1 TSWWSYY, CDR2 QGS. The V gene end was trimmed by 5 bases and the J gene end by 0 bases; junction bases not matched to a gene: 14. The CDR3 totals 18 residues.

The chain uses TRAV29/DV5 and TRDJ3; TRDD3 matches at 10 bases. Germline V gene sequence: CDR1 NSMFDY, CDR2 ISSIKDK. The CDR3 runs 20 residues. V lost 0 bases and J lost 1; bases outside the gene matches: 10. The CDR3 coding sequence is TGTGCAGCAAGCGTTACTGGGGGATCGCCAACATCCTGGGACACCCGACAGATGTTTTTC. It encodes CAASVTGGSPTSWDTRQMFF.

This clone is medium-sized in the sample. The rearrangement joins TRDV3 to TRDJ3, with TRDD2 as a possible D gene (9 bases). V lost 2 bases to trimming and J lost 1 base, with 24 bases between them. The CDR3 runs 20 residues. In germline, CDR1 is TVYSNPD, CDR2 GDNSRS (reference sequence). The CDR3, as DNA: TGTGCCTTTTGGCCTTCCTACAACGCTGGGGGATCCTGGGACACCCGACAGATGTTTTTC. It is translated as CAFWPSYNAGGSWDTRQMFF.

As for this clone: A junction boundary mismatches the germline segment, possibly from a read error. This sequence joins TRDV2 and TRDJ2, with D possibly being TRDD3 (5 bases). The J gene, absent from TCRdb, was called here by matching the DNA to germline. CDR1 and CDR2 from the germline V gene are GEAIGNYY and EKD. CDR3 length: 18 residues. CDR3 sequence: CACDTGRGGSALTAELFF. CDR3 DNA: TGTGCCTGTGACACCGGGCGGGGGGGCTCAGCTTTGACAGCAGAACTCTTCTTT.

In this sample, this clone is large. Other nucleotide sequences in the sample specify the same CDR3. This rearrangement joins TRDV2 to TRDJ2; TRDD3 aligns across 9 bases. Unmatched junction bases numbered 1, after V lost 0 bases and J lost 0 bases. The germline gives CDR1 GEAIGNYY, CDR2 EKD. The CDR3 is 16 amino acids. The CDR3 DNA sequence: TGTGCCTGTGACACCGTGGGGGATACTTTGACAGCACAACTCTTCTTT. This codes for CACDTVGDTLTAQLFF.